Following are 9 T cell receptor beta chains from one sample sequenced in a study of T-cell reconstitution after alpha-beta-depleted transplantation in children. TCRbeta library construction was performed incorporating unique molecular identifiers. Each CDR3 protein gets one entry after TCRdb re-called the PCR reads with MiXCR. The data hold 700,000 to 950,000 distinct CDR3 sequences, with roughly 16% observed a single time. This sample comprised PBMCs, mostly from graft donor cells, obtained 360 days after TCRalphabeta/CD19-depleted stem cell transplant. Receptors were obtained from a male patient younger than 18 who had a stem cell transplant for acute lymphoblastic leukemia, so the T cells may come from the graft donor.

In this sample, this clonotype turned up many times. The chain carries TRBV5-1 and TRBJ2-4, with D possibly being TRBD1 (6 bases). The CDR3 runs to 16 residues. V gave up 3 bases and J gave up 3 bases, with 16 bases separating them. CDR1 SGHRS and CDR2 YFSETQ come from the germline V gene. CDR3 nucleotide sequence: TGCGCCAGCAGCTCCCGTGGGGGCGTTGGCAAAAACATTCAGTACTTC. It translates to CASSSRGGVGKNIQYF.

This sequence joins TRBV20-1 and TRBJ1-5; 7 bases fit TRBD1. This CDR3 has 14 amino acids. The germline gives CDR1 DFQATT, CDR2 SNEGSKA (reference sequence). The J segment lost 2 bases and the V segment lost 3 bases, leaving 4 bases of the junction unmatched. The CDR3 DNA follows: TGCAGTGCTAGTTACGGACAGGGCAATCAGCCCCAGCATTTT. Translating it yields CSASYGQGNQPQHF.

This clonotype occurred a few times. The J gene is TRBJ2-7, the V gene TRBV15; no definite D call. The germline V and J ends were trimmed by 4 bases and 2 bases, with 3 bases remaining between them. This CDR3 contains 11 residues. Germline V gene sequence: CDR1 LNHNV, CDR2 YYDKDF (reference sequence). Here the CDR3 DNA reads TGTGCCACCAGCAAAACCTACGAGCAGTACTTC. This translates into CATSKTYEQYF. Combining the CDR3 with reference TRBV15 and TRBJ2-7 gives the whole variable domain DAMVIQNPRYQVTQFGKPVTLSCSQTLNHNVMYWYQQKSSQAPKLLFHYYDKDFNNEADTPDNFQSRRPNTSFCFLDIRSPGLGDTAMYLCATSKTYEQYFGPGTRLTVT.

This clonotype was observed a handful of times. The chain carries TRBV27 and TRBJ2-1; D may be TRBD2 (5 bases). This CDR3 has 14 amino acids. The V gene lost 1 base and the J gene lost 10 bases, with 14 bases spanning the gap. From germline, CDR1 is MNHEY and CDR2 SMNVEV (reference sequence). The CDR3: CASSLFWTVQEQFF. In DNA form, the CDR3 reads TGTGCCAGCAGTTTATTTTGGACTGTTCAGGAGCAGTTCTTC.

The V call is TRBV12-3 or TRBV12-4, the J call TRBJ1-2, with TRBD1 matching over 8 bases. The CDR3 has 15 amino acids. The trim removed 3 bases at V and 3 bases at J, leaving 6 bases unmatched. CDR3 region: CASSFSDREYYGYTF. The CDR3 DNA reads TGTGCCAGCAGTTTTTCGGACAGGGAGTACTATGGCTACACCTTC.

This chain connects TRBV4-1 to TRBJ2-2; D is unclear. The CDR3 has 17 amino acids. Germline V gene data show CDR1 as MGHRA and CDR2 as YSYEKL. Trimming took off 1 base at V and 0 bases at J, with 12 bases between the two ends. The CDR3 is CASSQGTLRPNTGELFF. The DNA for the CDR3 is TGCGCCAGCAGCCAAGGGACCTTAAGGCCGAACACCGGGGAGCTGTTTTTT.

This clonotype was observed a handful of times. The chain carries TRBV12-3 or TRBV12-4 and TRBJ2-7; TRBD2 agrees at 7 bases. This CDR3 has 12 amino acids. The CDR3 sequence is CAVGEGRFEQYF. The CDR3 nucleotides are TGTGCGGTGGGGGAGGGCCGTTTCGAGCAGTACTTC.

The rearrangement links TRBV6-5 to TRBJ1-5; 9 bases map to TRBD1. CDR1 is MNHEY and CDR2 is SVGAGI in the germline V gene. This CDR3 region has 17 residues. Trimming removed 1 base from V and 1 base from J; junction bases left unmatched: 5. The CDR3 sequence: CASSYWGQGISNQPQHF. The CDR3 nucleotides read TGTGCCAGCAGTTACTGGGGACAGGGAATCAGCAATCAGCCCCAGCATTTT.

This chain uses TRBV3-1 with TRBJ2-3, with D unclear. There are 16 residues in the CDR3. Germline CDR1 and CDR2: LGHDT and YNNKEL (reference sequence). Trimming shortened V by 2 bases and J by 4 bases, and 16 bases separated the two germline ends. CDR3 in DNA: TGTGCCAGCAGCCAAACGGCTACCTCTTTTCCAGATACGCAGTATTTT. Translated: CASSQTATSFPDTQYF.